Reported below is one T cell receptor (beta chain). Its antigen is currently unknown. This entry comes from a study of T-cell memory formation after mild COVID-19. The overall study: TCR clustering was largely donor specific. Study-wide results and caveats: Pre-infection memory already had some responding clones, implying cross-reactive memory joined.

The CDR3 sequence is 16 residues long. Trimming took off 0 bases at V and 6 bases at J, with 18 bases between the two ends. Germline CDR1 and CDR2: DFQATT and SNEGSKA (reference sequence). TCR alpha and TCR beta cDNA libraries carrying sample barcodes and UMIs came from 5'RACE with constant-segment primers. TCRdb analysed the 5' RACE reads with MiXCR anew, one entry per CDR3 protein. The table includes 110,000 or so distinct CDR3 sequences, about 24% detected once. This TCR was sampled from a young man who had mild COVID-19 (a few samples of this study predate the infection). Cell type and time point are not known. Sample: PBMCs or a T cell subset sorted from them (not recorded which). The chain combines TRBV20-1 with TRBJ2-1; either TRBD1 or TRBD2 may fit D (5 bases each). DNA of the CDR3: TGCAGTGCTAGAGATCTCCGGGGCGTAAAGTCCAATGAGCAGTTCTTC. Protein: CSARDLRGVKSNEQFF.